The 31 T cell receptor beta chains given below trace back to one sample, sequenced in a study of blood T cell repertoires in COVID-19. The table came from immunoSEQ multiplex PCR; TCRdb's copy has only in-frame clones and leaves some out. The sample includes under 200,000 clones, 70% to 90% of them seen just once. Sequenced material: peripheral blood. The receptors stem from a man aged 50-60 years who had recovered from COVID-19.

V usage is TRBV7-2 and J usage is TRBJ2-5; TRBD1 agrees at 9 bases. Germline V gives CDR1 SGHTA, CDR2 FQGNSA. CDR3 length: 15 residues. V lost 2 bases and J lost 6; bases outside the gene matches: 7. The CDR3 region has the DNA TGTGCCAGCAGCTTATCGGGACAGGGTGGCAAGACCCAGTACTTC. The encoded protein is CASSLSGQGGKTQYF.

This chain joins TRBV9 and TRBJ1-2; the match to TRBD1 covers 11 bases. The V gene end was trimmed by 3 bases and the J gene end by 0 bases; junction bases not matched to a gene: 1. This CDR3 has 15 residues. CDR1 and CDR2 from the germline V gene are SGDLS and YYNGEE. The CDR3 DNA sequence: TGTGCCAGCAGCGCGGGACAGGGGGCTAACTATGGCTACACCTTC. Translation: CASSAGQGANYGYTF.

V and J are TRBV5-1 and TRBJ1-5; D may be TRBD1 (6 bases). The V gene lost 0 bases and the J gene lost 0 bases, with 16 bases spanning the gap. This CDR3 comprises 18 residues. Germline V gene lookup returns CDR1 SGHRS and CDR2 YFSETQ. The CDR3 coding sequence is TGCGCCAGCAGCTTGGGCCCCCGTACAGGGTATAGCAATCAGCCCCAGCATTTT. This translates into CASSLGPRTGYSNQPQHF.

This clone was observed a single time. The chain is built from TRBV13 and TRBJ1-1, with D unclear. Trimming left V 5 bases short and J 0 bases short, with 10 bases between. Germline V CDR1 and CDR2: PRHDT, FYEKMQ (reference sequence). This CDR3 spans 14 amino acids. The CDR3 coding sequence is TGTGCCAGCAGCCCTATCACTGTGAACACTGAAGCTTTCTTT. Amino acid sequence: CASSPITVNTEAFF.

The chain couples TRBV28 to TRBJ2-1, with 7 bases that match TRBD1. The CDR3 runs to 16 residues. The V and J ends lost 2 bases and 3 bases, in that order; junction bases with no gene match: 7. Germline V gene sequence: CDR1 MDHEN, CDR2 SYDVKM. Here the CDR3 DNA reads TGTGCCAGCAGTTTAATCACAGGGGACGACTACAATGAGCAGTTCTTC. Protein sequence: CASSLITGDDYNEQFF. The full variable domain, with the rest looked up from reference TRBV28 and TRBJ2-1, is DVKVTQSSRYLVKRTGEKVFLECVQDMDHENMFWYRQDPGLGLRLIYFSYDVKMKEKGDIPEGYSVSREKKERFSLILESASTNQTSMYLCASSLITGDDYNEQFFGPGTRLTVL.

The chain joins TRBV28 to TRBJ1-6; 7 bases align to TRBD1. Trimming cost V 4 bases and J 0 bases; bases outside gene matches: 3. CDR1 and CDR2 from the germline V gene are MDHEN and SYDVKM. This CDR3 has 16 residues. CDR3 DNA: TGTGCCAGCAGTTCAAGGACAGGCTCCTATAATTCACCCCTCCACTTT. The encoded protein is CASSSRTGSYNSPLHF.

V gene TRBV27 combines with J gene TRBJ1-5, with 7 nucleotides matching TRBD1. Germline V gene sequence: CDR1 MNHEY, CDR2 SMNVEV (reference sequence). The CDR3 has 13 residues. J was trimmed by 11 bases and V by 5 bases; bases with no gene match: 9. The CDR3 loop reads CASSPQGKGSQHF. As DNA, the CDR3 is TGTGCCAGCAGTCCACAGGGGAAAGGGTCCCAGCATTTT.

Of note for this clone: This same CDR3 is encoded by further DNA sequences in the sample. The chain links TRBV27 to TRBJ2-2; 7 positions agree with TRBD1. Trimming cost V 5 bases and J 4 bases; bases outside gene matches: 7. The CDR3 extends over 15 amino acids. Germline-derived CDR1 and CDR2 are MNHEY and SMNVEV (reference sequence). The CDR3 spells CASSPRDRLTGELFF. The DNA for the CDR3 is TGTGCCAGCAGTCCCCGGGACAGACTCACCGGGGAGCTGTTTTTT.

The chain carries TRBV27 and TRBJ1-2, with a tentative D call TRBD1 (5 bases). Trimming removed 6 bases at V and 6 bases at J, with 14 bases between. This CDR3 is 13 amino acids long. The germline CDR1 and CDR2 sequences are MNHEY and SMNVEV (reference sequence). CDR3 in amino acids: CASSPRGSHGYTF. The CDR3 bases are TGTGCCAGCAGCCCGCGGGGGAGTCATGGCTACACCTTC.

The chain uses TRBV28 and TRBJ1-1; D might be TRBD1 (5 bases). The CDR3 contains 13 residues. Per the germline V gene, CDR1 is MDHEN and CDR2 is SYDVKM. V dropped 2 bases and J dropped 5 bases, with 9 bases sitting between them. CDR3 nucleotides: TGTGCCAGCAGTTTACCCCCAGGGACTGAAGCTTTCTTT. It is translated as CASSLPPGTEAFF.

J is TRBJ2-6 and V is TRBV6-2 or TRBV6-3; tentatively, D is TRBD1 (5 bases). The germline gives CDR1 MNHEY, CDR2 SVGEGT. With 5 bases removed from V and 4 bases from J, the gap between germline ends came to 12 bases. The CDR3 is 15 residues long. The CDR3 nucleotides read TGTGCCAGCAGTCCCCAAGGGGTAGGGGCCAACGTCCTGACTTTC. Translating gives CASSPQGVGANVLTF.

CDR3 DNA sequence: TGTGCCAGCAGTTTGACTAGCGGGGGTGGCTACGAGCAGTACTTC. Residues: CASSLTSGGGYEQYF. The chain employs TRBV28 and TRBJ2-7, with TRBD2 identical over 12 bases. Germline values: CDR1 MDHEN, CDR2 SYDVKM. The J segment lost 3 bases and the V segment lost 3 bases, leaving 3 bases of the junction unmatched. This CDR3 spans 15 amino acids.

This sequence joins TRBV11-2 and TRBJ1-4; 10 positions agree with TRBD1. CDR1 is SGHAT, CDR2 FQNNGV, per germline. The CDR3 sequence is 14 residues long. Trimming removed 3 bases from V and 8 bases from J; junction bases left unmatched: 3. CDR3 sequence: CASSLTGGEEKLFF. CDR3 coding DNA: TGTGCCAGCAGCTTGACAGGGGGCGAGGAAAAACTGTTTTTT.

The chain uses TRBV6-5 and TRBJ2-1, with TRBD2 matching 9 bases. The CDR3 contains 12 residues. After removal of 6 bases from V and 9 bases from J, the junction contained 3 bases not matched to a gene. Germline CDR1 reads MNHEY; CDR2 reads SVGAGI. CDR3 sequence: CASRAGGGEQFF. Written as DNA, the CDR3 is TGTGCCAGCAGAGCGGGGGGTGGTGAGCAGTTCTTC.

The chain joins TRBV6-4 to TRBJ2-1, with 8 bases identical to TRBD1. This CDR3 has 15 amino acids. Germline V gives CDR1 MRHNA, CDR2 SNTAGT. V trimming: 6 bases; J trimming: 5 bases; junction bases outside the gene matches: 9. The CDR3 coding sequence is TGTGCCAGCAGGAGATCATACAGGGGGGACAATGAGCAGTTCTTC. Translating it yields CASRRSYRGDNEQFF.

This clone was seen only once. The chain has TRBV15 and TRBJ1-2; no definite D call. The CDR3 has 12 residues. The germline CDR1 and CDR2 sequences are LNHNV and YYDKDF (reference sequence). V was clipped by 5 bases and J by 8 bases, with 12 bases between them. CDR3 nucleotide sequence: TGTGCCACCAGCTCTAGGCGTGAGGGCTACACCTTC. Translation gives CATSSRREGYTF.

This clone was seen once. The V gene is TRBV30, the J gene TRBJ1-2; D unresolved. Germline CDR1 is GTSNPN and CDR2 is SVGIG (reference sequence). Trimming removed 0 bases at V and 2 bases at J, with 10 bases between. The CDR3 loop spans 14 amino acids. This CDR3 reads CAWSVLPGNYGYTF. CDR3 coding DNA: TGTGCCTGGAGTGTATTACCAGGAAACTATGGCTACACCTTC.

The chain links TRBV5-1 to TRBJ2-3; 8 bases are a match to TRBD2. V gave up 0 bases and J gave up 4 bases; unmatched junction bases: 7. The germline CDR1 and CDR2 sequences are SGHRS and YFSETQ. There are 16 residues in the CDR3. The CDR3, as DNA: TGCGCCAGCAGCTTGGTGACGGGAGGGAGGTCAGATACGCAGTATTTT. It translates to CASSLVTGGRSDTQYF.

The chain is built from TRBV5-1 and TRBJ1-4; TRBD1 agrees at 9 bases. V trimming: 1 base; J trimming: 8 bases; junction bases outside the gene matches: 0. The germline V gene has CDR1 SGHRS and CDR2 YFSETQ. CDR3 length equals 13 residues. CDR3 coding DNA: TGCGCCAGCAGCTTGACAGGGGGCGAAAAACTGTTTTTT. It is translated as CASSLTGGEKLFF.

This chain links TRBV6-2 or TRBV6-3 with TRBJ2-7; D gene uncertain. Trimming left V 5 bases short and J 1 base short, with 9 bases between. Germline assignment: CDR1 MNHEY and CDR2 SVGEGT. The CDR3 totals 13 residues. In DNA form, the CDR3 reads TGTGCCAGCAGTCGCCAGGTTTCCTACGAGCAGTACTTC. It encodes CASSRQVSYEQYF.

The V call is TRBV11-2, the J call TRBJ2-7; TRBD2 matches at 7 bases. Germline CDR1 SGHAT, CDR2 FQNNGV. Losses at the gene ends were 3 bases for V and 6 bases for J; bases not matched to a gene: 8. The CDR3 loop spans 14 amino acids. The DNA of the CDR3 is TGTGCCAGCAGCTTGGGGGTGGGAGGGTCCGAGCAGTACTTC. This encodes CASSLGVGGSEQYF.

The CDR3 loop is CASSLARGGSSGNTIYF. CDR3 DNA sequence: TGTGCCAGCAGCTTAGCTAGGGGCGGATCCTCTGGAAACACCATATATTTT. V and J are TRBV7-2 and TRBJ1-3; D might be TRBD1 (5 bases). V lost 0 bases and J lost 0, with 12 bases in between. Germline loops: CDR1 SGHTA, CDR2 FQGNSA. The CDR3 has 17 amino acids. Based on the CDR3 plus reference TRBV7-2 and TRBJ1-3, the full variable domain is GAGVSQSPSNKVTEKGKDVELRCDPISGHTALYWYRQSLGQGLEFLIYFQGNSAPDKSGLPSDRFSAERTGGSVSTLTIQRTQQEDSAVYLCASSLARGGSSGNTIYFGEGSWLTVV.

The chain recombines TRBV10-3 with TRBJ2-1, with TRBD2 matching over 12 bases. CDR3 length: 18 residues. J was trimmed by 3 bases and V by 2 bases; bases with no gene match: 8. The germline CDR1 and CDR2 sequences are ENHRY and SYGVKD. In DNA form, the CDR3 reads TGTGCCATCAGTGAGGCGACTAGCGGGAGTCCGGGCTACAATGAGCAGTTCTTC. Translating gives CAISEATSGSPGYNEQFF.

CDR3 DNA: TGTGCCAGCAGCCTCAGGACTAGCGGGAGGACCTACAATGAGCAGTTCTTC. Translated, it gives CASSLRTSGRTYNEQFF. The J gene is TRBJ2-1, the V gene TRBV9, with 14 bases matching TRBD2. From germline, CDR1 is SGDLS and CDR2 YYNGEE. V was clipped by 4 bases and J by 2 bases; unmatched bases: 5. This CDR3 is built from 17 residues.

V is TRBV29-1 and J is TRBJ2-7; 10 nucleotides line up with TRBD1. V lost 7 bases and J lost 4; bases outside the gene matches: 13. Looked up from germline, CDR1 is SQVTM and CDR2 is ANQGSEA. This CDR3 has 15 residues. CDR3: CSASNRDRGSYEQYF. CDR3 DNA: TGCAGCGCCTCAAACCGGGACAGGGGTTCTTACGAGCAGTACTTC.

This chain joins TRBV7-3 and TRBJ1-6; no clear D gene. V was cut by 5 bases and J by 8 bases, with 13 bases left in between. The CDR3 length is 14 residues. Germline CDR1 SGHTA, CDR2 FQGTGA. The DNA for the CDR3 is TGTGCCAGCAGCCCCGCGGGGAGCGATTCACCCCTCCACTTT. It codes for CASSPAGSDSPLHF.

The chain recombines TRBV20-1 with TRBJ1-5, with 9 bases aligning to TRBD1. The V gene's germline CDR1 is DFQATT and CDR2 SNEGSKA (reference sequence). Losses at the gene ends were 3 bases for V and 5 bases for J; bases not matched to a gene: 11. CDR3 length: 16 residues. The CDR3 loop is CSASRDRVGGYQPQHF. DNA of the CDR3: TGCAGTGCTAGTAGGGACAGGGTGGGGGGATATCAGCCCCAGCATTTT.

This clone was detected a few times. The rearrangement joins TRBV5-1 to TRBJ2-2; D remains ambiguous. CDR3 length equals 12 residues. Trimming took off 4 bases at V and 7 bases at J, with 8 bases between the two ends. Germline lookup yields CDR1 SGHRS and CDR2 YFSETQ. The CDR3: CASSIAVGELFF. The CDR3 nucleotides read TGCGCCAGCAGCATAGCTGTCGGGGAGCTGTTTTTT.

This sequence joins TRBV7-2 and TRBJ2-7, with 11 bases identical to TRBD2. In germline, CDR1 is SGHTA, CDR2 FQGNSA. The CDR3 loop spans 14 amino acids. The ends lost 1 base at V and 12 bases at J; junction bases unmatched: 8. CDR3 DNA: TGTGCCAGCAGCTTAGAGTTAGCGGGAGGGGGGTGGTACTTC. Translating gives CASSLELAGGGWYF.

The chain employs TRBV13 and TRBJ2-5; D call uncertain. The CDR3 spans 14 residues. Looked up from germline, CDR1 is PRHDT and CDR2 is FYEKMQ (reference sequence). V lost 1 base and J 4 bases, leaving 10 bases between the germline ends. The CDR3: CASSLERRGETQYF. CDR3 nucleotide sequence: TGTGCCAGCAGCTTAGAGAGAAGAGGAGAGACCCAGTACTTC.

The gene calls are TRBV19 and TRBJ1-5; TRBD1 agrees at 9 bases. Germline loops: CDR1 LNHDA, CDR2 SQIVND (reference sequence). The CDR3 runs 18 residues. V lost 4 bases, J lost 0 bases, and 10 bases stayed unmatched. DNA of the CDR3: TGTGCCAGTAGTACCGGACAGGGGAGGCACTATAGCAATCAGCCCCAGCATTTT. Translation gives CASSTGQGRHYSNQPQHF. The full variable domain, completed using reference TRBV19 and TRBJ1-5, is DGGITQSPKYLFRKEGQNVTLSCEQNLNHDAMYWYRQDPGQGLRLIYYSQIVNDFQKGDIAEGYSVSREKKESFPLTVTSAQKNPTAFYLCASSTGQGRHYSNQPQHFGDGTRLSIL.